This T cell receptor (beta chain) was sequenced for a study of T cell repertoires in cytomegalovirus infection. Across the study: The public TCR beta signatures pointed to both CMV infection and matching HLA type.

A single record per CDR3 protein comes from TCRdb applying MiXCR to the reads. The table lists nearly 650,000 distinct CDR3 sequences, 24% of them singletons. The V segment lost 3 bases and the J segment 3 bases; nucleotides outside the gene matches: 1. The CDR3 is made up of 14 amino acids. The germline V gene has CDR1 SEHNR and CDR2 FQNEAQ (reference sequence). Study results and limitations: HLA-C-restricted CMV-specific TCR beta clonotypes prevailed in the ex vivo response. Adding up the frequency of public TCR beta families identified people who carried CMV plus the relevant HLA.

This clonotype showed up many times. The antigen is not known. This clonotype originated in a human donor in good health (CMV status not recorded). Some clones in this sample may be carry-over from other donors' samples. The genes are TRBV7-9 and TRBJ1-5, with 8 bases that match TRBD1. Sequences were obtained from CD8+ T cells from PBMCs. The DNA for the CDR3 is TGTGCCAGCAGCTTGACAGGGGTCAATCAGCCCCAGCATTTT. Residues: CASSLTGVNQPQHF.